These 31 T cell receptor beta chains were sequenced from one sample in a study of T cell changes during pregnancy in multiple sclerosis. Data came from immunoSEQ multiplex PCR; TCRdb stores just in-frame clones and leaves some out. The repertoire consists of 45,000 to 55,000 clones, with 92% occurring once and the leading ten covering about 0.18%. Sequenced here: CD4+ T cells from peripheral blood mononuclear cells, sampled after pregnancy. These receptors came from a female donor in good health, enrolled as a control in a pregnancy study.

This clone was observed once. The V gene is TRBV4-3, the J gene TRBJ2-2, with 8 positions matching TRBD1. CDR3 length equals 20 residues. Trimming removed 3 bases from V and 5 bases from J; junction bases left unmatched: 20. CDR1 is LGHNA, CDR2 YSLEER, per germline. This CDR3 reads CASSHLSIDTRQGMTGELFF. As DNA, the CDR3 is TGCGCCAGCAGCCACCTGTCTATCGATACCCGACAGGGGATGACCGGGGAGCTGTTTTTT.

The rearrangement links TRBV28 to TRBJ2-2; D is undetermined. CDR3 length: 13 amino acids. Per the germline V gene, CDR1 is MDHEN and CDR2 is SYDVKM. The V end was cut by 2 bases, the J end by 1 base, with 2 bases between. The CDR3 protein is CASSLLNTGELFF. The CDR3, as DNA: TGTGCCAGCAGTTTACTGAACACCGGGGAGCTGTTTTTT.

J is TRBJ2-5 and V is TRBV5-1, with 7 positions matching TRBD2. The CDR3 length is 14 residues. Unmatched junction bases numbered 5, after V lost 4 bases and J lost 2 bases. Germline V gene lookup returns CDR1 SGHRS and CDR2 YFSETQ. CDR3: CASSLSSGQETQYF. The CDR3 DNA follows: TGCGCCAGCAGCCTTTCTAGCGGACAAGAGACCCAGTACTTC.

V and J are TRBV2 and TRBJ1-3; possibly TRBD1 for D (5 bases). Germline lookup yields CDR1 SNHLY and CDR2 FYNNEI. V shed 3 bases and J shed 3 bases, with 12 bases lying between them. The CDR3 is 15 amino acids. The CDR3 here is CASSDGGTGGNTIYF. The CDR3 DNA sequence: TGTGCCAGCAGTGACGGGGGTACGGGTGGAAACACCATATATTTT. Variable domain in full (rest from reference TRBV2 and TRBJ1-3): EPEVTQTPSHQVTQMGQEVILRCVPISNHLYFYWYRQILGQKVEFLVSFYNNEISEKSEIFDDQFSVERPDGSNFTLKIRSTKLEDSAMYFCASSDGGTGGNTIYFGEGSWLTVV.

The CDR3 loop reads CATSRGRGGNNEQFF. The CDR3 nucleotides are TGTGCCACCAGCAGAGGACGGGGGGGCAACAATGAGCAGTTCTTC. The chain uses TRBV15 and TRBJ2-1, with TRBD2 matching 8 bases. Germline CDR1 reads LNHNV; CDR2 reads YYDKDF (reference sequence). This CDR3 is built from 15 residues. V was pared by 1 base and J by 5 bases, with 4 bases of the junction left unmatched. Looking up the rest from reference TRBV15 and TRBJ2-1 gives the full variable domain: DAMVIQNPRYQVTQFGKPVTLSCSQTLNHNVMYWYQQKSSQAPKLLFHYYDKDFNNEADTPDNFQSRRPNTSFCFLDIRSPGLGDTAMYLCATSRGRGGNNEQFFGPGTRLTVL.

The chain carries TRBV6-1 and TRBJ1-4; tentative D call: TRBD1 (5 bases). V lost 5 bases and J 4 bases, leaving 14 bases between the germline ends. CDR1 is MNHNS, CDR2 SASEGT, per germline. CDR3 size: 15 residues. CDR3 loop: CASSKAPTVNEKLFF. CDR3 nucleotides: TGTGCCAGCAGTAAGGCCCCGACAGTTAATGAAAAACTGTTTTTT.

This rearrangement joins TRBV5-1 to TRBJ2-7; the match to TRBD2 covers 9 bases. Unmatched junction bases numbered 13, after V lost 4 bases and J lost 2 bases. The CDR3 extends over 17 amino acids. The germline V gene encodes CDR1 SGHRS and CDR2 YFSETQ. Written as DNA, the CDR3 is TGCGCCAGCAGCATCCGACTTTCTAGCGGGGAGACCTACGAGCAGTACTTC. This translates into CASSIRLSSGETYEQYF.

The gene calls are TRBV9 and TRBJ2-5; D is unresolved. The CDR3 totals 15 residues. Germline V gene sequence: CDR1 SGDLS, CDR2 YYNGEE. With 4 bases removed from V and 2 bases from J, the gap between germline ends came to 15 bases. CDR3 residues: CASSPLPGSQETQYF. The CDR3, as DNA: TGTGCCAGCAGCCCCCTTCCAGGCTCACAAGAGACCCAGTACTTC.

This clone was observed a single time. This chain connects TRBV7-9 to TRBJ2-5; D ambiguous. There are 11 residues in the CDR3. V was shortened by 4 bases and J by 4 bases, with 4 bases between the two germline ends. Germline V gene sequence: CDR1 SEHNR, CDR2 FQNEAQ (reference sequence). The CDR3 sequence is CASSSVETQYF. Here the CDR3 DNA reads TGTGCCAGCAGCTCGGTAGAGACCCAGTACTTC.

The rearrangement links TRBV4-2 to TRBJ1-2, with D uncertain. Trimming shortened V by 0 bases and J by 8 bases, and 16 bases separated the two germline ends. Germline CDR1 reads LGHNA; CDR2 reads YNFKEQ. CDR3 length: 15 residues. The DNA for the CDR3 is TGTGCCAGCAGCCAAGATTCGGGCGGACTCTTCGGCTACACCTTC. Amino acids: CASSQDSGGLFGYTF.

The V call is TRBV19, the J call TRBJ1-1, with D unresolved. The CDR3 sequence is 13 residues long. Germline V gene data show CDR1 as LNHDA and CDR2 as SQIVND (reference sequence). The ends were cut back, 6 bases at V and 4 bases at J, with 12 bases in the middle. The CDR3 protein is CASRGGGSTEAFF. The CDR3 DNA is TGTGCCAGTAGAGGAGGAGGGAGCACTGAAGCTTTCTTT.

V is TRBV6-1 and J is TRBJ1-5, with TRBD1 identical over 7 bases. From germline, CDR1 is MNHNS and CDR2 SASEGT. V was pared by 5 bases and J by 4 bases, with 5 bases of the junction left unmatched. This CDR3 spans 14 amino acids. The CDR3, as DNA: TGTGCCAGCAGTTTGACAGGGCAAAATCAGCCCCAGCATTTT. Encoded protein: CASSLTGQNQPQHF.

Here the CDR3 DNA reads TGTGCCAGCAGCGTAGAAGAGCTCACTGAAGCTTTCTTT. This sequence encodes CASSVEELTEAFF. The chain uses TRBV9 and TRBJ1-1; D remains unclear. V was shortened by 0 bases and J by 4 bases, with 7 bases between the two germline ends. Germline V gene data show CDR1 as SGDLS and CDR2 as YYNGEE. CDR3 length: 13 residues. Full variable domain (missing parts from reference TRBV9 and TRBJ1-1): DSGVTQTPKHLITATGQRVTLRCSPRSGDLSVYWYQQSLDQGLQFLIQYYNGEERAKGNILERFSAQQFPDLHSELNLSSLELGDSALYFCASSVEELTEAFFGQGTRLTVV.

This clone has more than one count but fewer than ten. V gene TRBV19 combines with J gene TRBJ1-1; D unclear. This CDR3 has 12 residues. CDR1 and CDR2 from the germline V gene are LNHDA and SQIVND (reference sequence). V was trimmed by 5 bases and J by 8 bases, leaving 12 bases between them. The CDR3 loop is CASSLGEREAFF. In DNA form, the CDR3 reads TGTGCCAGTAGTCTCGGGGAGCGCGAAGCTTTCTTT. Complete variable domain (other parts from reference TRBV19 and TRBJ1-1): DGGITQSPKYLFRKEGQNVTLSCEQNLNHDAMYWYRQDPGQGLRLIYYSQIVNDFQKGDIAEGYSVSREKKESFPLTVTSAQKNPTAFYLCASSLGEREAFFGQGTRLTVV.

This chain uses TRBV6-5 with TRBJ2-1, with D possibly matching TRBD1 (7 bases). CDR3 length: 14 residues. V dropped 7 bases and J dropped 7 bases, with 17 bases sitting between them. Germline CDR1 is MNHEY and CDR2 is SVGAGI. The CDR3 nucleotides read TGTGCCAGCAAGATGTCAGGGGGGCAAAATGAGCAGTTCTTC. This encodes CASKMSGGQNEQFF.

V usage is TRBV5-8 and J usage is TRBJ1-6, with TRBD1 matching over 7 bases. Germline trimming cut 4 bases from V and 8 bases from J; bases unmatched to any gene: 6. Germline CDR1 reads SGHTS; CDR2 reads YDEGEE. This CDR3 has 14 amino acids. The CDR3 region has the DNA TGTGCCAGCAGCCTGACAGGGAGCTATTCACCCCTCCACTTT. Translated: CASSLTGSYSPLHF.

This clone was seen just once. This chain links TRBV7-2 with TRBJ2-3, with 10 bases fitting TRBD2. The CDR3 runs 16 residues. Germline CDR1 and CDR2: SGHTA and FQGNSA. The junction had 4 bases not matched to a gene; V was cut back by 3 bases and J by 1 base. This CDR3 is CASSFGSGGGTDTQYF. The CDR3 DNA reads TGTGCCAGCAGCTTCGGAAGCGGGGGGGGCACAGATACGCAGTATTTT. Supplemented by reference TRBV7-2 and TRBJ2-3, the full variable domain reads GAGVSQSPSNKVTEKGKDVELRCDPISGHTALYWYRQSLGQGLEFLIYFQGNSAPDKSGLPSDRFSAERTGGSVSTLTIQRTQQEDSAVYLCASSFGSGGGTDTQYFGPGTRLTVL.

The chain combines TRBV5-1 with TRBJ1-2; 9 positions agree with TRBD1. Trimming at V came to 3 bases and at J to 2 bases, leaving 5 bases not matched to a gene. The CDR3 runs 15 residues. CDR1 and CDR2 (germline): SGHRS, YFSETQ. The CDR3 loop reads CASSYTGTGNYGYTF. For the CDR3, the DNA is TGCGCCAGCAGCTACACAGGGACAGGGAACTATGGCTACACCTTC.

V and J are TRBV6-5 and TRBJ1-5; 7 nucleotides match TRBD1. This CDR3 has 15 residues. CDR1 MNHEY and CDR2 SVGAGI come from the germline V gene. V was pared by 8 bases and J by 0 bases, with 7 bases of the junction left unmatched. CDR3 sequence: CASPRGSNSNQPQHF. CDR3 nucleotide sequence: TGTGCCAGCCCCAGGGGGAGTAATAGCAATCAGCCCCAGCATTTT.

The gene calls are TRBV7-2 and TRBJ2-3; the match to TRBD2 covers 10 bases. CDR1 and CDR2 from the germline V gene are SGHTA and FQGNSA. Germline trimming cut 2 bases from V and 9 bases from J; bases unmatched to any gene: 14. The CDR3 runs 17 residues. The CDR3 is CASSLSLLAGRGITQYF. In DNA, the CDR3 is TGTGCCAGCAGCTTATCCCTACTAGCGGGGAGGGGGATAACGCAGTATTTT.

V usage is TRBV28 and J usage is TRBJ1-2, with TRBD1 as a possible D gene (6 bases). V was pared by 4 bases and J by 7 bases, with 19 bases between. The CDR3 consists of 15 residues. Germline values: CDR1 MDHEN, CDR2 SYDVKM. The CDR3 coding sequence is TGTGCCAGCAGTTGGGGGGGGGCGGGATCTTCTGGCTACACCTTC. Encoded protein: CASSWGGAGSSGYTF.

This clone was detected only once. V gene TRBV4-2 combines with J gene TRBJ1-2, with 12 nucleotides matching TRBD1. Trimming cost V 0 bases and J 5 bases; bases outside gene matches: 10. The CDR3 totals 18 residues. Germline V gene data show CDR1 as LGHNA and CDR2 as YNFKEQ. The chain's CDR3 is CASSQEWGQGAIGYGYTF. The CDR3 nucleotides read TGTGCCAGCAGCCAAGAATGGGGACAGGGGGCTATAGGGTATGGCTACACCTTC.

The rearrangement joins TRBV11-2 to TRBJ2-5, with 10 bases matching TRBD2. The ends lost 4 bases at V and 4 bases at J; junction bases unmatched: 9. There are 16 residues in the CDR3. CDR1 is SGHAT and CDR2 is FQNNGV in the germline V gene. As DNA, the CDR3 is TGTGCCAGCAGCTACCGAAAGCGGGGGGGCGGAGAGACCCAGTACTTC. Translating gives CASSYRKRGGGETQYF.

The chain uses TRBV7-2 and TRBJ1-1; 10 bases match TRBD1. The V segment lost 3 bases and the J segment 9 bases; nucleotides outside the gene matches: 7. This CDR3 contains 14 residues. From germline, CDR1 is SGHTA and CDR2 FQGNSA. The CDR3 spells CASSFRDRGPKAFF. The CDR3 DNA follows: TGTGCCAGCAGCTTCCGGGACAGGGGACCCAAAGCTTTCTTT.

On this clone itself: The same CDR3 can be traced to other DNA sequences in this sample. The chain links TRBV18 to TRBJ1-1; TRBD1 might be the D (6 bases). Germline lookup yields CDR1 KGHSH and CDR2 LQKENI. The length of the CDR3 is 13 residues. The germline V and J ends were trimmed by 3 bases and 4 bases, with 9 bases remaining between them. This CDR3 reads CASSPTGPTEAFF. CDR3 nucleotides: TGTGCCAGCTCACCCACAGGGCCCACTGAAGCTTTCTTT.

The rearrangement links TRBV12-5 to TRBJ2-1, with 7 bases lining up with TRBD1. Germline CDR1 reads LGHNT; CDR2 reads FRNRAP. The CDR3 loop spans 17 amino acids. V gave up 3 bases and J gave up 12 bases; unmatched junction bases: 20. The CDR3 is CASGLGARRHLRTGQFF. The CDR3 DNA reads TGTGCTAGTGGTTTAGGAGCTCGACGCCATTTAAGGACAGGGCAGTTCTTC.

The rearrangement links TRBV6-6 to TRBJ1-3, with D perhaps TRBD1 (5 bases). CDR3 length: 15 residues. V was clipped by 4 bases and J by 0 bases, with 10 bases between them. Germline values: CDR1 MNHNY, CDR2 SVGAGI (reference sequence). The CDR3 loop is CASSLQARSGNTIYF. The DNA for the CDR3 is TGTGCCAGCAGTTTACAGGCTCGCTCTGGAAACACCATATATTTT.

About this clone itself: The identical CDR3 is also encoded by other nucleotide sequences in the sample. The chain is built from TRBV18 and TRBJ1-2; D perhaps matches TRBD1 (6 bases). CDR3 size: 13 residues. V was shortened by 6 bases and J by 2 bases, with 10 bases between the two germline ends. CDR1 and CDR2 from the germline V gene are KGHSH and LQKENI. The CDR3 sequence: CASSPDSNYGYTF. The CDR3, as DNA: TGTGCCAGCTCCCCGGACAGCAACTATGGCTACACCTTC.

The J gene is TRBJ1-6, the V gene TRBV9; D perhaps matches TRBD1 (6 bases). The CDR3 length is 17 residues. Germline V gene sequence: CDR1 SGDLS, CDR2 YYNGEE. The V and J ends lost 3 bases and 8 bases respectively, with 21 bases between them. The CDR3 sequence is CASSALQGPSGHSPLHF. The CDR3 DNA sequence: TGTGCCAGCAGCGCCCTTCAGGGGCCTTCCGGTCATTCACCCCTCCACTTT.

The chain couples TRBV19 to TRBJ1-1; no firm D call. This CDR3 region has 15 residues. V was shortened by 6 bases and J by 3 bases, with 17 bases between the two germline ends. From germline, CDR1 is LNHDA and CDR2 SQIVND (reference sequence). CDR3 region: CASSAGAVLDTEAFF. DNA of the CDR3: TGTGCCAGTAGCGCGGGAGCTGTCCTAGACACTGAAGCTTTCTTT.

The V and J genes are TRBV2 and TRBJ1-4; a possible D gene is TRBD1 (5 bases). Trimming removed 3 bases at V and 6 bases at J, with 14 bases between. The V gene's germline CDR1 is SNHLY and CDR2 FYNNEI. This CDR3 region has 15 residues. In DNA form, the CDR3 reads TGTGCCAGCAGTGAGCGGGGCAGGGATTATGAAAAACTGTTTTTT. Its translation: CASSERGRDYEKLFF.